The 6 T cell receptor beta chains below all came from one sample that was sequenced in a study of CD8 T cells in ankylosing spondylitis. Via MiXCR, TCRdb re-called the 5' RACE reads, giving one row per CDR3 protein. Altogether a few hundred thousand distinct CDR3 sequences are present, approximately 11% being singletons, with the ten largest covering approximately 6.6%. Sequencing used blood, either unsorted or a sorted T cell fraction (not recorded which). The receptors originated from a male donor with ankylosing spondylitis or in good health (not recorded which).

In its sample, this clonotype was seen a few times. The rearrangement joins TRBV7-9 to TRBJ2-1; the D is unclear. Germline V gene lookup returns CDR1 SEHNR and CDR2 FQNEAQ (reference sequence). This CDR3 comprises 12 residues. Between the trimmed V and J ends, which lost 1 base and 9 bases, there was a span of 7 bases. The CDR3 here is CASSLGHTEQFF. In DNA, the CDR3 is TGTGCCAGCAGCTTAGGACACACTGAGCAGTTCTTC.

This clonotype turned up a few times. The rearrangement links TRBV28 to TRBJ1-2; D perhaps matches TRBD1 (5 bases). Between the trimmed V and J ends, which lost 6 bases and 5 bases, there was a span of 19 bases. CDR3 length equals 15 residues. CDR1 MDHEN and CDR2 SYDVKM come from the germline V gene. The CDR3 DNA reads as TGTGCCAGCAGCTCTCCCCGCGCGGGGCTGTATGGCTACACCTTC. Encoded protein: CASSSPRAGLYGYTF.

This clonotype was observed at least ten times. This rearrangement joins TRBV3-1 to TRBJ2-7, with D possibly being TRBD1 (6 bases). The germline V gene has CDR1 LGHDT and CDR2 YNNKEL (reference sequence). V was shortened by 8 bases and J by 8 bases, with 16 bases between the two germline ends. CDR3 length: 12 amino acids. The CDR3, as DNA: TGTGCCAGCGCCTGGACAGCAGGCAAGCAGTACTTC. Its translation: CASAWTAGKQYF.

This clonotype was observed a few times. This rearrangement joins TRBV3-1 to TRBJ2-4; 13 bases line up with TRBD2. Per germline, CDR1 LGHDT and CDR2 YNNKEL (reference sequence). The CDR3 consists of 20 residues. V gave up 6 bases and J gave up 2 bases; unmatched junction bases: 16. This chain's CDR3 is CASRDEQGGTSGTSKNIQYF. DNA for the CDR3: TGTGCCAGCAGGGACGAACAGGGGGGGACTAGCGGGACATCCAAAAACATTCAGTACTTC.

This clonotype was seen ten or more times. V and J are TRBV12-3 or TRBV12-4 and TRBJ2-5; D not certain. CDR3 length: 15 residues. V shed 4 bases and J shed 0 bases, with 12 bases lying between them. The CDR3 loop reads CASSSGVSYQETQYF. The CDR3 coding sequence is TGTGCCAGCAGTTCTGGGGTCTCGTACCAAGAGACCCAGTACTTC.

This clonotype showed up many times. This chain joins TRBV20-1 and TRBJ1-1; possible D gene TRBD1, 5 bases. This CDR3 is 14 amino acids long. Germline V gene sequence: CDR1 DFQATT, CDR2 SNEGSKA (reference sequence). The V end was cut by 2 bases, the J end by 5 bases, with 15 bases between. The CDR3 spells CSARHPREVTEAFF. The CDR3 DNA sequence: TGCAGTGCTAGACACCCCAGGGAGGTAACTGAAGCTTTCTTT.